The entry below gives a single T cell receptor (beta chain) sequence along with its context. The Th1 cells were the flow-through after CD25, CD56 and CD294 bead selections. This entry comes from a study of relationships among human T cell subsets. The CDR3 contains 16 residues. The germline CDR1 and CDR2 sequences are SGHDN and FVKESK. V gave up 2 bases and J gave up 5 bases, with 18 bases separating them. The T cell receptor alpha and beta CDR3 regions were amplified from mRNA by semiquantitative ARM-PCR. Exponential amplification used communal superprimers after tagged nested gene-specific primers in ARM-PCR. Before the second round, exonuclease removed the nested primers. TCRdb re-derived calls from the multiplex PCR reads in MiXCR, one entry per CDR3 protein. In the table there are some 13,000 distinct CDR3 sequences, roughly 62% of which are singletons.

Sequencing was done on a sample of CD4+ Th1 cells sorted from blood. V and J are TRBV14 and TRBJ1-2; tentatively, D is TRBD1 (5 bases). The sequence derives from a man aged 35 to 55 in good health. The CDR3 nucleotides read TGTGCCAGCAGCCAATTCACCCAGGGCGTCAAATATGGCTACACCTTC. This translates into CASSQFTQGVKYGYTF.